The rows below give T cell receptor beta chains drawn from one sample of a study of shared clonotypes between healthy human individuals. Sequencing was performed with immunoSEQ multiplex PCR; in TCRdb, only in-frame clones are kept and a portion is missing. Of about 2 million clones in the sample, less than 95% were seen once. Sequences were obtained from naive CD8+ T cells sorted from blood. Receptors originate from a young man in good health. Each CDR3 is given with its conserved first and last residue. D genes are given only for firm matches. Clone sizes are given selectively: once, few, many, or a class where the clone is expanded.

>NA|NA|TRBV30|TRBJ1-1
CAWSVGPYTEAFF
TGTGCCTGGAGCGTCGGGCCCTACACTGAAGCTTTCTTT
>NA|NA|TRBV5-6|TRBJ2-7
CASSPGAGGSYEQYF
TGTGCCAGCAGCCCGGGGGCAGGGGGTTCGTACGAGCAGTACTTC
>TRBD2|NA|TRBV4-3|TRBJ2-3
CASSQDRWTSGSSDTQYF
TGCGCCAGCAGCCAAGATCGATGGACTAGCGGGAGTTCAGATACGCAGTATTTT
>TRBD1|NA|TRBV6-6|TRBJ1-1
CASPGGTEAFF
TGTGCCAGCCCAGGGGGCACTGAAGCTTTCTTT
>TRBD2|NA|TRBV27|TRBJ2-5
CASKRTSGGASPWDQYF
TGTGCCAGCAAAAGGACTAGCGGGGGGGCCTCACCGTGGGACCAGTACTTC
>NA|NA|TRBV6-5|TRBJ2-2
CASSYGTHGGELFF
TGTGCCAGCAGTTACGGGACCCATGGGGGGGAGCTGTTTTTT
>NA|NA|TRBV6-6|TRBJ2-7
CASSYSRGANEQYF
TGTGCCAGCAGTTACTCTCGGGGGGCCAACGAGCAGTACTTC
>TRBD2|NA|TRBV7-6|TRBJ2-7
CASSAVAGGSYEQYF
TGTGCCAGCAGCGCAGTAGCGGGGGGCTCCTACGAGCAGTACTTC
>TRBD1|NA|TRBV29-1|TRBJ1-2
CSVEDPGTDNYGYTF
TGCAGCGTTGAAGATCCCGGGACAGACAACTATGGCTACACCTTC
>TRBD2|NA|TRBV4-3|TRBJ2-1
CASSQEGFERGLGNEQFF
TGCGCCAGCAGCCAAGAAGGATTTGAGCGGGGGCTGGGTAATGAGCAGTTCTTC
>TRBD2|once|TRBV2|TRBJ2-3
CASSEFSGGETDTQYF
TGTGCCAGCAGTGAGTTTAGCGGGGGGGAGACAGATACGCAGTATTTT
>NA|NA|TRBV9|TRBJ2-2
CASSPMENTGELFF
TGTGCCAGCAGCCCCATGGAGAACACCGGGGAGCTGTTTTTT
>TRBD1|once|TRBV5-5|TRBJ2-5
CASSLEGTGFFGETQYF
TGTGCCAGCAGCTTGGAAGGGACAGGGTTTTTTGGGGAGACCCAGTACTTC
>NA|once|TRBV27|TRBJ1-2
CASAFRGALQGYTF
TGTGCCAGCGCCTTCAGAGGGGCCCTTCAGGGCTACACCTTC
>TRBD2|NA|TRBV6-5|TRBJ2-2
CASSYGAGPSTGELFF
TGTGCCAGCAGTTATGGAGCGGGGCCTTCCACCGGGGAGCTGTTTTTT
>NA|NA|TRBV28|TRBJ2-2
CASSLIGQNTGELFF
TGTGCCAGCAGTTTAATCGGTCAGAACACCGGGGAGCTGTTTTTT
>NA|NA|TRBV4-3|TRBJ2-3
CASSQEFQGVTDTQYF
TGCGCCAGCAGCCAAGAGTTCCAGGGAGTCACAGATACGCAGTATTTT
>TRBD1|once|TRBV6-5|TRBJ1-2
CASSYSSGQVIWGYTF
TGTGCCAGCAGTTACTCGTCCGGACAGGTGATTTGGGGCTACACCTTC
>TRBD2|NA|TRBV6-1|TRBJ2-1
CASSEFLASGRRNEQFF
TGTGCCAGCAGTGAATTCTTGGCTAGCGGGAGAAGAAATGAGCAGTTCTTC
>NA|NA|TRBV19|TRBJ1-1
CASSPGSGTEAFF
TGTGCCAGTAGCCCAGGGTCTGGCACTGAAGCTTTCTTT
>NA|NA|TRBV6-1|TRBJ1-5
CASSEWSGGGIQPQHF
TGTGCCAGCAGTGAATGGTCAGGCGGCGGTATTCAGCCCCAGCATTTT
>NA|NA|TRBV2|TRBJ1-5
CASSEPGYSNQPQHF
TGTGCCAGCAGTGAACCAGGGTATAGCAATCAGCCCCAGCATTTT
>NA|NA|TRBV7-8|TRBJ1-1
CASSLSGQHLTEAFF
TGTGCCAGCAGCTTATCGGGCCAGCATCTCACTGAAGCTTTCTTT
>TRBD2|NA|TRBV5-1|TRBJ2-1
CASSLGLAGVHEQFF
TGCGCCAGCAGCTTGGGCCTAGCGGGGGTCCATGAGCAGTTCTTC
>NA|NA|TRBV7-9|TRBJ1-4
CASSLLDATNEKLFF
TGTGCCAGCAGCTTACTTGACGCAACTAATGAAAAACTGTTTTTT
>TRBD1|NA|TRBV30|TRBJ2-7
CAWSWGQGTYEQYF
TGTGCCTGGAGTTGGGGACAGGGGACCTACGAGCAGTACTTC
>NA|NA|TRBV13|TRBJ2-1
CASSLMSGASFYNEQFF
TGTGCCAGCAGCTTAATGTCGGGGGCGAGTTTCTACAATGAGCAGTTCTTC
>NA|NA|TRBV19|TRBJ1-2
CASSPMGGYGYTF
TGTGCCAGTAGCCCGATGGGGGGCTATGGCTACACCTTC
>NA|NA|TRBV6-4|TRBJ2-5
CASLGPYPKASNQETQYF
TGTGCCAGCCTAGGACCTTACCCAAAAGCGTCTAACCAAGAGACCCAGTACTTC
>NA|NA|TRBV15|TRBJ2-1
CATSRDGARGRNEQFF
TGTGCCACCAGCAGAGATGGGGCCCGAGGTAGGAATGAGCAGTTCTTC
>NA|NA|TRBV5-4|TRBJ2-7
CASSLDYSSYEQYF
TGTGCCAGCAGCTTGGATTACTCTTCCTACGAGCAGTACTTC
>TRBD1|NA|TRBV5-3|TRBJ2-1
CARSCKGTGADNEQFF
TGTGCCAGAAGCTGTAAAGGGACAGGGGCCGACAATGAGCAGTTCTTC
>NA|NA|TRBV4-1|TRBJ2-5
CASSQDGSQETQYF
TGCGCCAGCAGCCAAGATGGTAGTCAAGAGACCCAGTACTTC
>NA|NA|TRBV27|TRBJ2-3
CASSPRARTDTQYF
TGTGCCAGCAGCCCACGGGCCCGCACAGATACGCAGTATTTT
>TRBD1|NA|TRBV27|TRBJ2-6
CASSSQGVSASGANVLTF
TGTGCCAGCAGTTCCCAGGGGGTGTCCGCCTCTGGGGCCAACGTCCTGACTTTC
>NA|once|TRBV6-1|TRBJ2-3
CASSEWVAGEGTDTQYF
TGTGCCAGCAGTGAATGGGTGGCGGGCGAAGGAACAGATACGCAGTATTTT
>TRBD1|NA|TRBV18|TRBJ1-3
CASSPGTASGNTIYF
TGTGCCAGCTCACCGGGGACAGCCTCTGGAAACACCATATATTTT
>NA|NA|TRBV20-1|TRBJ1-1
CSARDPSEAFF
TGCAGTGCTAGGGATCCCTCTGAAGCTTTCTTT
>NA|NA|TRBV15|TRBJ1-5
CATSRDGGGSQPQHF
TGTGCCACCAGCAGAGATGGGGGGGGTAGTCAGCCCCAGCATTTT
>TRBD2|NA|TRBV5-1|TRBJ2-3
CASSYQRERTDTQYF
TGCGCCAGCAGTTATCAGCGGGAACGCACAGATACGCAGTATTTT
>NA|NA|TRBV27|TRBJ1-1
CASSPGENTEAFF
TGTGCCAGCAGCCCAGGGGAGAACACTGAAGCTTTCTTT
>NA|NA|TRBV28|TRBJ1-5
CASSLRGVGHQPQHF
TGTGCCAGCAGTTTGAGGGGCGTCGGTCATCAGCCCCAGCATTTT
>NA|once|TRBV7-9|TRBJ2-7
CASSGPTGAPHEQYF
TGTGCCAGCAGCGGACCCACGGGGGCGCCCCACGAGCAGTACTTC
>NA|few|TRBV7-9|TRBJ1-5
CASSLASEGNQPQHF
TGTGCCAGCAGCTTAGCCTCTGAGGGAAATCAGCCCCAGCATTTT
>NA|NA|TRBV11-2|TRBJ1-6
CASSLGGPNSPLHF
TGTGCCAGCAGCTTAGGGGGGCCCAATTCACCCCTCCACTTT
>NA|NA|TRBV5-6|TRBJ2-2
CASTDGGGPSTGELFF
TGTGCCAGCACCGACGGAGGGGGGCCGAGCACCGGGGAGCTGTTTTTT
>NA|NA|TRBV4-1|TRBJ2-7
CASSQVGDGTYEQYF
TGCGCCAGCAGCCAAGTCGGAGACGGGACCTACGAGCAGTACTTC
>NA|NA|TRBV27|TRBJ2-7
CASSSGPGAGPHEQYF
TGTGCCAGCAGTTCCGGGCCCGGGGCCGGACCACACGAGCAGTACTTC
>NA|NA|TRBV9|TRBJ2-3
CASSRSSTDTQYF
TGTGCCAGCAGTAGAAGTAGCACAGATACGCAGTATTTT
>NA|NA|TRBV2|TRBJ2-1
CASSDAPREQFF
TGTGCCAGCAGTGACGCTCCTAGGGAGCAGTTCTTC
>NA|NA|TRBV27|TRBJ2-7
CASSFLAGYEQYF
TGTGCCAGCAGTTTTCTAGCCGGCTACGAGCAGTACTTC
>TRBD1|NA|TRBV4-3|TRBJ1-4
CASRPRQGGNEKLFF
TGCGCCAGCAGACCTCGACAGGGGGGTAATGAAAAACTGTTTTTT
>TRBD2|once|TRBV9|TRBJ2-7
CASSVGLAGDEQYF
TGTGCCAGCAGCGTAGGGCTAGCGGGAGACGAGCAGTACTTC
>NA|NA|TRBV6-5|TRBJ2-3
CASRILAGADTQYF
TGTGCCAGCAGGATACTAGCCGGGGCAGATACGCAGTATTTT
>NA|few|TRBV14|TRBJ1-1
CASSQEWLNTEAFF
TGTGCCAGCAGCCAAGAATGGTTGAACACTGAAGCTTTCTTT
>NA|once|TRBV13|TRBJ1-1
CASSYGGRENTEAFF
TGTGCCAGCAGCTACGGAGGGCGGGAGAACACTGAAGCTTTCTTT
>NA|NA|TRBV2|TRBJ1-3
CASSVLGASGNTIYF
TGTGCCAGCAGTGTCTTGGGGGCCTCTGGAAACACCATATATTTT
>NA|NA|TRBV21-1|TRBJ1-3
CASSNGDAGNTIYF
TGTGCCAGCAGCAACGGGGACGCTGGAAACACCATATATTTT
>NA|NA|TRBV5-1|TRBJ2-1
CASSLVGPPEQFF
TGCGCCAGCAGCTTGGTGGGGCCCCCGGAGCAGTTCTTC